This T cell receptor (beta chain) was sequenced for a study of cytomegalovirus exposure and HLA in healthy donors. Primers included in the PCR were 60 Vbeta and 13 Jbeta primers. Measured with immunoSEQ multiplex PCR; TCRdb has only the in-frame clones, and not every one. The table records roughly 120,000 clones, 77% of them present only once. To note about this clone: Antigen: not known.

Findings and caveats of the study: Researchers reported in a later analysis that a missense DCLRE1C variant was tied to TCR beta V- and J-gene trimming. Later, an analysis found that common viral pathogens appeared to be linked with several of the most significant clusters.

Germline-derived CDR1 and CDR2 are MNHEY and SMNVEV (reference sequence). The CDR3 totals 13 residues. The junction had 3 bases not matched to a gene; V was cut back by 3 bases and J by 12 bases. The sample taken for sequencing was PBMCs. The sequence derives from a human donor in good health. The chain uses TRBV27 and TRBJ1-4; 11 positions agree with TRBD1. The CDR3 region has the DNA TGTGCCAGCAGTTTGGGGACAGGGGGGGAACTGTTTTTT. It specifies CASSLGTGGELFF.